What follows are 20 T cell receptor beta chains derived from one specimen sequenced in a study of T cell responses to AZD1222 COVID-19 vaccine. Libraries were prepared by immunoSEQ multiplex PCR; TCRdb keeps only in-frame clonotypes and omits some of them. The sample lists 150,000 to 200,000 clones; around 90% were seen once. This material consisted of peripheral blood, taken 28 days after the second AZD1222 dose. These TCRs come from an adult who received the AZD1222 COVID-19 vaccine.

This clone was picked up one time. V usage is TRBV14 and J usage is TRBJ2-3; D is uncertain. Trimming stripped 1 base from V and 2 bases from J, with 10 bases between. Germline-derived CDR1 and CDR2 are SGHDN and FVKESK. The CDR3 covers 15 residues. The CDR3 sequence: CASSQGTVFTDTQYF. CDR3 DNA: TGTGCCAGCAGCCAAGGGACGGTATTCACAGATACGCAGTATTTT.

The rearrangement links TRBV15 to TRBJ1-2, with D hard to call. This CDR3 contains 16 residues. The V end was cut by 1 base, the J end by 0 bases, with 12 bases between. CDR1 is LNHNV, CDR2 YYDKDF, per germline (reference sequence). The CDR3 coding sequence is TGTGCCACCAGCAGAGGGCCGGCGACATCTAACTATGGCTACACCTTC. This gives the protein CATSRGPATSNYGYTF.

The chain links TRBV19 to TRBJ1-5; tentatively, D is TRBD1 (6 bases). Trimming took 2 bases from V and 3 from J, leaving 8 bases between them. CDR1 is LNHDA and CDR2 is SQIVND in the germline V gene (reference sequence). CDR3 length: 14 residues. The CDR3 here is CASSIQGYNQPQHF. In DNA, the CDR3 is TGTGCCAGTAGTATACAGGGGTACAATCAGCCCCAGCATTTT.

The chain uses TRBV7-9 and TRBJ1-2; 7 positions agree with TRBD1. The CDR3 has 13 amino acids. The V and J ends lost 5 bases and 4 bases, in that order; junction bases with no gene match: 4. Germline assignment: CDR1 SEHNR and CDR2 FQNEAQ (reference sequence). The CDR3: CASSPGQRYGYTF. The CDR3 DNA reads TGTGCCAGCAGCCCGGGACAGCGCTATGGCTACACCTTC.

This clone showed up just once. The chain couples TRBV5-6 to TRBJ2-1; 13 nucleotides agree with TRBD2. Per the germline V gene, CDR1 is SGHDT and CDR2 is YYEEEE. The ends lost 4 bases at V and 2 bases at J; junction bases unmatched: 6. This CDR3 comprises 17 residues. The CDR3 DNA reads as TGTGCCAGCAGCCTAACTAGCGGGAGGGGGCCCTACAATGAGCAGTTCTTC. It encodes CASSLTSGRGPYNEQFF.

This clone was counted once. The chain uses TRBV7-3 and TRBJ2-3; D remains ambiguous. CDR3 length: 13 amino acids. Trimming removed 7 bases from V and 5 bases from J, with 13 bases in between. Germline V gene sequence: CDR1 SGHTA, CDR2 FQGTGA. The CDR3 region is CASTSTPRDTQYF. The CDR3 bases are TGTGCCAGCACGTCTACCCCGAGAGATACGCAGTATTTT.

V is TRBV11-2 and J is TRBJ2-3, with 10 bases aligning to TRBD2. The J segment lost 4 bases and the V segment lost 5 bases, leaving 3 bases of the junction unmatched. Looked up from germline, CDR1 is SGHAT and CDR2 is FQNNGV. The CDR3 has 14 residues. The CDR3 sequence is CASSPSGSSDTQYF. DNA of the CDR3: TGTGCCAGCAGCCCTAGCGGGAGCTCAGATACGCAGTATTTT.

V gene TRBV2 combines with J gene TRBJ1-4; possibly TRBD1 for D (5 bases). This CDR3 has 12 amino acids. V lost 7 bases, J lost 8 bases, and 11 bases lay in between. Per the germline V gene, CDR1 is SNHLY and CDR2 is FYNNEI. CDR3 amino acids: CASNWGTEKLFF. The DNA for the CDR3 is TGTGCCAGCAATTGGGGCACGGAAAAACTGTTTTTT.

The rearrangement uses TRBV30 and TRBJ1-2; D not resolved. This CDR3 contains 12 residues. Germline V lookup: CDR1 GTSNPN, CDR2 SVGIG (reference sequence). Trimming removed 1 base at V and 1 base at J, with 4 bases between. CDR3 protein: CAWSDNNYGYTF. In DNA, the CDR3 is TGTGCCTGGAGTGACAATAACTATGGCTACACCTTC.

To note about this clone: An end of the junction does not agree with germline; a read error may underlie this. The CDR3 reads CASSQEGAAVLTRELFF. CDR3 bases: TGCGCCAGCAGCCAAGAAGGTGCGGCAGTCCTCACCCGGGAGCTGTTTTTT. The rearrangement uses TRBV4-3 and TRBJ2-2; no definite D call. The germline gives CDR1 LGHNA, CDR2 YSLEER. The CDR3 length is 17 residues.

The chain joins TRBV6-5 to TRBJ2-2; D might be TRBD2 (6 bases). Germline V gene lookup returns CDR1 MNHEY and CDR2 SVGAGI. The CDR3 consists of 16 residues. V was clipped by 4 bases and J by 2 bases, with 14 bases between them. The CDR3 bases are TGTGCCAGCAGTTTAACGGGACTCACAAACACCGGGGAGCTGTTTTTT. This codes for CASSLTGLTNTGELFF.

In nucleotides, the CDR3 is TGTGCCAGCAGTTACAGGGGGCGGGAGTTCTTC. This sequence encodes CASSYRGREFF. The genes are TRBV28 and TRBJ2-1; 9 bases map to TRBD1. The junction had 3 bases not matched to a gene; V was cut back by 4 bases and J by 14 bases. The germline V gene encodes CDR1 MDHEN and CDR2 SYDVKM. This CDR3 comprises 11 residues.

This chain joins TRBV5-8 and TRBJ2-5; TRBD2 agrees at 13 bases. Trimming removed 0 bases from V and 2 bases from J; junction bases left unmatched: 1. This CDR3 has 16 amino acids. CDR1 and CDR2 (germline): SGHTS, YDEGEE. CDR3 protein: CASSLGLAGGQETQYF. The DNA for the CDR3 is TGTGCCAGCAGCTTGGGACTAGCGGGAGGACAAGAGACCCAGTACTTC.

The chain employs TRBV19 and TRBJ1-2; D not certain. The CDR3 covers 15 residues. Trimming left V 0 bases short and J 2 bases short, with 10 bases between. Looked up from germline, CDR1 is LNHDA and CDR2 is SQIVND (reference sequence). The CDR3, as DNA: TGTGCCAGTAGTATAGATGGTTCAGTAAACTATGGCTACACCTTC. Translation gives CASSIDGSVNYGYTF.

This clone was detected only a few times. The chain joins TRBV19 to TRBJ2-2; 8 bases line up with TRBD1. Germline V gene data show CDR1 as LNHDA and CDR2 as SQIVND (reference sequence). This CDR3 is built from 13 residues. V lost 6 bases, J lost 5 bases, and 2 bases stayed unmatched. The CDR3 sequence: CASSNRGTGELFF. The DNA for the CDR3 is TGTGCCAGTAGCAACAGGGGGACCGGGGAGCTGTTTTTT.

The chain couples TRBV19 to TRBJ2-7; 9 bases match TRBD1. The CDR3 has 14 residues. V shed 7 bases and J 3 bases; nucleotides not matched to a gene: 7. Per germline, CDR1 LNHDA and CDR2 SQIVND (reference sequence). Here the CDR3 DNA reads TGTGCCAGTACTCCCCGGGACAGGGTCTACGAGCAGTACTTC. Translating it yields CASTPRDRVYEQYF. Combining the CDR3 with reference TRBV19 and TRBJ2-7 gives the whole variable domain DGGITQSPKYLFRKEGQNVTLSCEQNLNHDAMYWYRQDPGQGLRLIYYSQIVNDFQKGDIAEGYSVSREKKESFPLTVTSAQKNPTAFYLCASTPRDRVYEQYFGPGTRLTVT.

The J gene is TRBJ1-3, the V gene TRBV28; tentatively, D is TRBD1 (5 bases). The CDR3 has 16 residues. Germline V gene sequence: CDR1 MDHEN, CDR2 SYDVKM. Trimming removed 4 bases from V and 2 bases from J, with 15 bases in between. DNA for the CDR3: TGTGCCAGCAGTTCTCCAGGCGGGGCAGCTGGAAACACCATATATTTT. This sequence encodes CASSSPGGAAGNTIYF.

The chain uses TRBV7-6 and TRBJ1-3; TRBD1 might be the D (5 bases). From germline, CDR1 is SGHVS and CDR2 FNYEAQ. The V and J ends lost 5 bases and 4 bases respectively, with 15 bases between them. This CDR3 contains 15 residues. As DNA, the CDR3 is TGTGCCAGCAGCCCGTCCGCAGGGATGGGAAACACCATATATTTT. Translating it yields CASSPSAGMGNTIYF. The variable domain in full, with the rest retrieved from reference TRBV7-6 and TRBJ1-3, is GAGVSQSPRYKVTKRGQDVALRCDPISGHVSLYWYRQALGQGPEFLTYFNYEAQQDKSGLPNDRFSAERPEGSISTLTIQRTEQRDSAMYRCASSPSAGMGNTIYFGEGSWLTVV.

The chain uses TRBV11-2 and TRBJ2-7, with 7 bases that match TRBD1. CDR1 is SGHAT and CDR2 is FQNNGV in the germline V gene. This CDR3 has 16 amino acids. V trimming: 4 bases; J trimming: 1 base; junction bases outside the gene matches: 10. The CDR3 DNA reads as TGTGCCAGCAGCTCCGTTACAGGGGCAGGATCCTACGAGCAGTACTTC. Its protein is CASSSVTGAGSYEQYF.

This clone was detected only a few times. This chain connects TRBV4-3 to TRBJ2-6; D may correspond to TRBD1 or TRBD2 (6 bases each). The V gene's germline CDR1 is LGHNA and CDR2 YSLEER. V was clipped by 0 bases and J by 16 bases, with 13 bases between them. This CDR3 spans 13 amino acids. CDR3 amino acids: CASSQDRWGALTF. The CDR3 nucleotides read TGCGCCAGCAGCCAAGATCGCTGGGGGGCGCTGACTTTC.